Below, 29 T cell receptor beta chains from the same sample are listed, as sequenced in a study of blood T cell repertoires in COVID-19. Sequencing was performed with immunoSEQ multiplex PCR; in TCRdb, only in-frame clones are kept and a portion is missing. The data contain about 330,000 clones, under 95% of them singletons. Sequenced sample: PBMCs or T cells enriched from blood (not recorded which). The receptors here all came from a young woman who had recovered from COVID-19.

V usage is TRBV10-3 and J usage is TRBJ2-1; 8 nucleotides line up with TRBD2. Germline V gene sequence: CDR1 ENHRY, CDR2 SYGVKD. The CDR3 is 15 amino acids. V shed 6 bases and J 5 bases; nucleotides not matched to a gene: 9. As DNA, the CDR3 is TGTGCCATCAGGGCCGGGACTAGGGATGACAATGAGCAGTTCTTC. Encoded protein: CAIRAGTRDDNEQFF.

This chain uses TRBV28 with TRBJ2-7, with D perhaps matching TRBD1 (5 bases). V gave up 8 bases and J gave up 5 bases, with 22 bases separating them. This CDR3 comprises 15 residues. The germline gives CDR1 MDHEN, CDR2 SYDVKM. This CDR3 reads CASSRQGMRLNEQYF. The CDR3 DNA reads as TGTGCCAGCTCACGTCAGGGAATGAGGTTGAACGAGCAGTACTTC.

This chain links TRBV20-1 with TRBJ2-5; D gene uncertain. V lost 8 bases and J lost 3, with 7 bases in between. This CDR3 spans 10 amino acids. The germline gives CDR1 DFQATT, CDR2 SNEGSKA (reference sequence). CDR3 DNA sequence: TGCAGTCTAGGAAAAGAGACCCAGTACTTC. Translated: CSLGKETQYF.

CDR3 loop: CASSYVRGGEQYF. CDR3 bases: TGTGCCAGCAGTTACGTCCGGGGAGGCGAGCAGTACTTC. The V call is TRBV6-5, the J call TRBJ2-7, with D possibly being TRBD2 (6 bases). The CDR3 spans 13 residues. Germline V gives CDR1 MNHEY, CDR2 SVGAGI. The V end lost 2 bases, the J end lost 6 bases, and 11 bases lay between the germline ends.

The chain links TRBV4-3 to TRBJ2-1; the match to TRBD2 covers 11 bases. Germline CDR1 is LGHNA and CDR2 is YSLEER. There are 18 residues in the CDR3. J gave up 3 bases and V 0 bases, and 7 bases lay outside the gene matches. The CDR3 DNA sequence: TGCGCCAGCAGCCAAGATCCCCCGACTAGCGGGAACTACAATGAGCAGTTCTTC. It codes for CASSQDPPTSGNYNEQFF.

V usage is TRBV28 and J usage is TRBJ1-5; 9 bases agree with TRBD1. Germline V CDR1 and CDR2: MDHEN, SYDVKM. V dropped 5 bases and J dropped 5; count of bases not matched to a gene: 4. The CDR3 is made up of 14 amino acids. The CDR3 loop reads CASSTGGSDQPQHF. DNA for the CDR3: TGTGCCAGCAGTACAGGGGGCTCTGATCAGCCCCAGCATTTT.

The genes are TRBV27 and TRBJ2-7, with a possible D match to TRBD2 (5 bases). Germline lookup yields CDR1 MNHEY and CDR2 SMNVEV (reference sequence). With 5 bases removed from V and 6 bases from J, the gap between germline ends came to 14 bases. CDR3 length: 13 residues. The CDR3 spells CASSLATKGEQYF. CDR3 bases: TGTGCCAGCAGTCTAGCTACTAAGGGCGAGCAGTACTTC.

This chain joins TRBV5-8 and TRBJ1-1; TRBD1 might be the D (6 bases). The V gene lost 4 bases and the J gene lost 6 bases, with 19 bases spanning the gap. CDR3 length: 15 amino acids. The germline gives CDR1 SGHTS, CDR2 YDEGEE. CDR3 in amino acids: CASSTGWGPGSEAFF. Written as DNA, the CDR3 is TGTGCCAGCAGCACCGGATGGGGGCCGGGCTCTGAAGCTTTCTTT.

CDR3 region: CASTLGGARQPQHF. In DNA form, the CDR3 reads TGTGCCAGCACTCTAGGGGGCGCACGGCAGCCCCAGCATTTT. V usage is TRBV28 and J usage is TRBJ1-5, with 7 bases identical to TRBD1. V dropped 7 bases and J dropped 7; count of bases not matched to a gene: 10. CDR1 is MDHEN, CDR2 SYDVKM, per germline. The CDR3 loop spans 14 amino acids.

CDR3 in DNA: TGTGCCAGCAGCTTATCGGAGGGTTACGAGCAGTACTTC. Protein product: CASSLSEGYEQYF. V and J are TRBV7-9 and TRBJ2-7, with D possibly matching TRBD2 (6 bases). Trimming took off 2 bases at V and 4 bases at J, with 9 bases between the two ends. This CDR3 spans 13 amino acids. The V gene's germline CDR1 is SEHNR and CDR2 FQNEAQ (reference sequence).

This sequence joins TRBV28 and TRBJ1-2; TRBD1 matches 7 bases. The CDR3 runs 17 residues. The germline gives CDR1 MDHEN, CDR2 SYDVKM. The V segment lost 7 bases and the J segment 1 base; nucleotides outside the gene matches: 15. CDR3 amino acids: CASTPGDSLKYNYGYTF. Here the CDR3 DNA reads TGTGCCAGCACTCCAGGGGACAGCCTGAAATATAACTATGGCTACACCTTC.

V and J are TRBV28 and TRBJ1-5, with unresolved D. CDR3 length equals 14 residues. Germline V lookup: CDR1 MDHEN, CDR2 SYDVKM. The V and J ends lost 3 bases and 3 bases respectively, with 9 bases between them. The CDR3 loop is CASSFGENNQPQHF. The CDR3 DNA is TGTGCCAGCAGTTTCGGGGAGAACAATCAGCCCCAGCATTTT.

The rearrangement links TRBV7-2 to TRBJ1-5, with D possibly being TRBD1 (5 bases). The V gene's germline CDR1 is SGHTA and CDR2 FQGNSA. This CDR3 spans 13 amino acids. V lost 5 bases to trimming and J lost 5 bases, with 10 bases between them. As DNA, the CDR3 is TGTGCCAGCAGCCTCAGGGAAGATCAGCCCCAGCATTTT. Its protein is CASSLREDQPQHF.

This sequence joins TRBV6-2 or TRBV6-3 and TRBJ2-7; D not resolved. The germline gives CDR1 MNHEY, CDR2 SVGEGT. This CDR3 has 12 amino acids. V dropped 4 bases and J dropped 2 bases, with 6 bases sitting between them. CDR3 protein: CASSFRAYEQYF. The CDR3 nucleotides are TGTGCCAGCAGTTTTAGAGCCTACGAGCAGTACTTC.

The chain joins TRBV30 to TRBJ1-2; D perhaps matches TRBD1 (5 bases). The CDR3 runs 14 residues. The V and J ends lost 2 bases and 6 bases respectively, with 16 bases between them. CDR1 and CDR2 from the germline V gene are GTSNPN and SVGIG (reference sequence). CDR3 residues: CAWSRRTWGHGYTF. DNA for the CDR3: TGTGCCTGGAGTCGACGGACATGGGGCCATGGCTACACCTTC.

DNA for the CDR3: TGTGCCAGCAGCTCCCAAAATGTACAGGGTCCGGGGGGCTACACCTTC. Its protein product is CASSSQNVQGPGGYTF. The V gene is TRBV7-9, the J gene TRBJ1-2; a possible D gene is TRBD1 (6 bases). V was pared by 4 bases and J by 8 bases, with 23 bases between. Germline V gene sequence: CDR1 SEHNR, CDR2 FQNEAQ (reference sequence). CDR3 length: 16 amino acids.

This clone was seen only a few times. In DNA form, the CDR3 reads TGTGCCAGCAGCCCCGGGACAGGGCCCCTCCTTTTCTATGGCTACACCTTC. Translation: CASSPGTGPLLFYGYTF. This chain joins TRBV28 and TRBJ1-2, with 9 bases lining up with TRBD1. Germline assignment: CDR1 MDHEN and CDR2 SYDVKM. Losses at the gene ends were 6 bases for V and 4 bases for J; bases not matched to a gene: 15. CDR3 length equals 17 residues.

The chain joins TRBV11-3 to TRBJ2-6; tentatively, D is TRBD1 (6 bases). V was shortened by 6 bases and J by 0 bases, with 18 bases between the two germline ends. This CDR3 region has 18 residues. CDR1 is SGHNT, CDR2 YENEEA, per germline. The CDR3 sequence is CASSSPRGPYSGANVLTF. The CDR3 DNA sequence: TGTGCCAGCAGTTCCCCCAGGGGCCCTTACTCTGGGGCCAACGTCCTGACTTTC.

The rearrangement links TRBV29-1 to TRBJ2-1; 8 bases agree with TRBD2. Germline loops: CDR1 SQVTM, CDR2 ANQGSEA. This CDR3 has 13 residues. V was clipped by 7 bases and J by 1 base; unmatched bases: 3. The CDR3 region has the DNA TGCAGCGCCCGGGGGGGGTCCTACAATGAGCAGTTCTTC. Protein: CSARGGSYNEQFF.

This chain connects TRBV2 to TRBJ1-2; unclear D gene. The ends were cut back, 4 bases at V and 5 bases at J, with 8 bases in the middle. The CDR3 runs to 12 residues. Germline assignment: CDR1 SNHLY and CDR2 FYNNEI. CDR3 protein: CASSGGEYGYTF. CDR3 nucleotides: TGTGCCAGCAGTGGAGGAGAGTATGGCTACACCTTC. The whole variable domain, filled in from reference TRBV2 and TRBJ1-2, reads EPEVTQTPSHQVTQMGQEVILRCVPISNHLYFYWYRQILGQKVEFLVSFYNNEISEKSEIFDDQFSVERPDGSNFTLKIRSTKLEDSAMYFCASSGGEYGYTFGSGTRLTVV.

This clone was observed a single time. The chain carries TRBV9 and TRBJ2-1; no firm D call. V lost 2 bases, J lost 8 bases, and 5 bases lay in between. The CDR3 loop spans 11 amino acids. Germline values: CDR1 SGDLS, CDR2 YYNGEE. CDR3 bases: TGTGCCAGCAGCGTCGGTGATGAGCAGTTCTTC. It yields the protein CASSVGDEQFF.

V is TRBV12-3 or TRBV12-4 and J is TRBJ1-2; D is undetermined. This CDR3 comprises 12 residues. The V end was cut by 4 bases, the J end by 3 bases, with 6 bases between. In nucleotides, the CDR3 is TGTGCCAGCAGTTCGTCGGACTATGGCTACACCTTC. It yields the protein CASSSSDYGYTF.

The chain's CDR3 is CATPNGENGYTF. In DNA form, the CDR3 reads TGTGCCACCCCCAACGGAGAAAATGGCTACACCTTC. V is TRBV5-6 and J is TRBJ1-2; D is unclear. CDR3 length: 12 residues. The germline V gene encodes CDR1 SGHDT and CDR2 YYEEEE. Trimming took 9 bases from V and 6 from J, leaving 15 bases between them.

The V gene is TRBV9, the J gene TRBJ2-1; 12 bases line up with TRBD2. In germline, CDR1 is SGDLS, CDR2 YYNGEE. The V gene end was trimmed by 0 bases and the J gene end by 15 bases; junction bases not matched to a gene: 7. This CDR3 contains 14 residues. The CDR3 loop reads CASSVEASGGAMFF. In nucleotides, the CDR3 is TGTGCCAGCAGCGTAGAGGCTAGCGGGGGGGCCATGTTCTTC.

This chain links TRBV28 with TRBJ1-5, with no clear D. The V gene lost 0 bases and the J gene lost 3 bases, with 3 bases spanning the gap. Germline CDR1 and CDR2: MDHEN and SYDVKM. This CDR3 contains 13 residues. For the CDR3, the DNA is TGTGCCAGCAGTTTATGGGCCAATCAGCCCCAGCATTTT. This sequence encodes CASSLWANQPQHF.

The CDR3 region is CATTTPGDQPQHF. The CDR3 DNA follows: TGTGCCACCACAACCCCAGGGGATCAGCCCCAGCATTTT. This sequence joins TRBV28 and TRBJ1-5, with D tentatively TRBD1 (6 bases). The V and J ends lost 10 bases and 5 bases respectively, with 15 bases between them. The CDR3 loop spans 13 amino acids. Germline CDR1 and CDR2: MDHEN and SYDVKM.

The chain combines TRBV3-1 (or the pseudogene TRBV3-2) with TRBJ1-5, with a possible D match to TRBD1 (5 bases). CDR1 LGHDT and CDR2 YNNKEL come from the germline V gene (reference sequence). Trimming cost V 0 bases and J 6 bases, with 12 bases left between them. The CDR3 extends over 15 amino acids. The CDR3 sequence: CASSQDGQGGQPQHF. CDR3 nucleotides: TGTGCCAGCAGCCAAGACGGGCAGGGAGGTCAGCCCCAGCATTTT.

This clone was seen just once. The chain combines TRBV5-4 with TRBJ1-4; D is possibly TRBD1 (5 bases). Trimming removed 0 bases at V and 6 bases at J, with 18 bases between. Germline V gives CDR1 SGHNT, CDR2 YYREEE (reference sequence). The CDR3 is 17 residues long. The CDR3 spells CASSLDDLVGGDEKLFF. CDR3 sequence (DNA): TGTGCCAGCAGCTTGGATGACCTGGTCGGGGGGGATGAAAAACTGTTTTTT. Complete variable domain (other parts from reference TRBV5-4 and TRBJ1-4): ETGVTQSPTHLIKTRGQQVTLRCSSQSGHNTVSWYQQALGQGPQFIFQYYREEENGRGNFPPRFSGLQFPNYSSELNVNALELDDSALYLCASSLDDLVGGDEKLFFGSGTQLSVL.

This sequence joins TRBV19 and TRBJ2-7; unclear D gene. The V and J ends lost 2 bases and 3 bases respectively, with 11 bases between them. There are 14 residues in the CDR3. CDR1 and CDR2 from the germline V gene are LNHDA and SQIVND (reference sequence). The CDR3 nucleotides read TGTGCCAGTAGTATAACCGGCGGAGACTACGAGCAGTACTTC. Its protein is CASSITGGDYEQYF. The complete variable domain, with remaining parts taken from reference TRBV19 and TRBJ2-7, reads DGGITQSPKYLFRKEGQNVTLSCEQNLNHDAMYWYRQDPGQGLRLIYYSQIVNDFQKGDIAEGYSVSREKKESFPLTVTSAQKNPTAFYLCASSITGGDYEQYFGPGTRLTVT.